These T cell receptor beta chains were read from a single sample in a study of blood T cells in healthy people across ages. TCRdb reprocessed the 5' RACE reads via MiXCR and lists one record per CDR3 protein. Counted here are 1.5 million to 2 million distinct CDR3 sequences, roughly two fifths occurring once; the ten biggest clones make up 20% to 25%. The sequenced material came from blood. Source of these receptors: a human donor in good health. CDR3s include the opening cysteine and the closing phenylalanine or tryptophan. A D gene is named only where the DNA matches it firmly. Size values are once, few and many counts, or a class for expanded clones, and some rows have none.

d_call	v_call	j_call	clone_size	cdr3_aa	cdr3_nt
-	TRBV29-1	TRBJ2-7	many	CSVRWGTHSYEQYF	TGCAGCGTTCGCTGGGGGACACACTCCTACGAGCAGTACTTC
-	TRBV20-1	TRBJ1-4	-	CSARVLGYNEKLFF	TGCAGTGCTAGGGTCCTCGGCTATAATGAAAAACTGTTTTTT
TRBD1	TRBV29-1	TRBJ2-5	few	CSARQGAETQYF	TGCAGCGCAAGACAGGGGGCGGAGACCCAGTACTTC
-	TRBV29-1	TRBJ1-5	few	CSVAQGNNQPQHF	TGCAGCGTTGCGCAGGGTAACAATCAGCCCCAGCATTTT
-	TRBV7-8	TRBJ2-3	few	CASSLGPAGTDTQYF	TGTGCCAGCAGCTTGGGACCAGCGGGCACAGATACGCAGTATTTT
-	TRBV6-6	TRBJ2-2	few	CASSHRQYTGELFF	TGTGCCAGCAGTCATAGACAGTACACCGGGGAGCTGTTTTTT
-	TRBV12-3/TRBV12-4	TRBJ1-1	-	CASSLFSPGTEAFF	TGTGCCAGCAGTTTATTTAGCCCAGGCACTGAAGCTTTCTTT
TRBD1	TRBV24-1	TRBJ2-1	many	CATSDWGQGANNEQFF	TGTGCCACCAGTGATTGGGGACAGGGGGCCAACAATGAGCAGTTCTTC
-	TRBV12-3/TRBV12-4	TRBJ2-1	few	CASNSGNHNEQFF	TGTGCCAGCAATAGCGGTAACCACAATGAGCAGTTCTTC
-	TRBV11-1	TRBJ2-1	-	CASSLVTWGEQFF	TGTGCCAGCAGCTTGGTTACTTGGGGTGAGCAGTTCTTC
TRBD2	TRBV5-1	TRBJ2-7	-	CASSLASGYTYEQYF	TGCGCCAGCAGCTTGGCTAGCGGGTACACCTACGAGCAGTACTTC
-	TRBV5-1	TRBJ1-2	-	CASSQTTAGTTYGYTF	TGCGCCAGCAGCCAGACTACCGCCGGGACTACTTATGGCTACACCTTC
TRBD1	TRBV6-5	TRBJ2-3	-	CASSQRRQGVTDTQYF	TGTGCCAGCAGCCAACGACGGCAGGGGGTCACAGATACGCAGTATTTT
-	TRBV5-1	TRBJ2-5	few	CASSLAPTETQYF	TGCGCCAGCAGCTTGGCCCCTACGGAGACCCAGTACTTC
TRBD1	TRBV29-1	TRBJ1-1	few	CGVGDRGFTEAFF	TGTGGCGTGGGGGACAGGGGGTTTACTGAAGCTTTCTTT
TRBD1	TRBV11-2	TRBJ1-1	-	CASSPPQGARNTEAFF	TGTGCCAGCAGCCCCCCCCAGGGGGCTCGGAACACTGAAGCTTTCTTT
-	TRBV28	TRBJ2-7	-	CASSLSVPYEQYF	TGTGCCAGCAGTTTATCTGTTCCCTACGAGCAGTACTTC
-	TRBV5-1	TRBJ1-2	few	CASTLRGDGNYGYTF	TGCGCCAGCACCTTGAGAGGGGACGGGAACTATGGCTACACCTTC
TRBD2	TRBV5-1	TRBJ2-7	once	CASSTRLAGAEEQYF	TGCGCCAGCAGCACCAGACTAGCGGGGGCGGAGGAGCAGTACTTC
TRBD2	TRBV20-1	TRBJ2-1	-	CSARDRRGGFNEQFF	TGCAGTGCTAGAGATAGGCGGGGGGGCTTTAATGAGCAGTTCTTC
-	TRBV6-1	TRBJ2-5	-	CASTHDDGQETQYF	TGTGCCAGCACCCACGATGACGGGCAAGAGACCCAGTACTTC
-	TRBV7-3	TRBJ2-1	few	CASSRGPTSSYNEQFF	TGTGCCAGCAGCCGCGGACCTACAAGCTCCTACAATGAGCAGTTCTTC
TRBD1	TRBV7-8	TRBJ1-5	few	CASSADRARNQPQHF	TGTGCCAGCAGCGCAGACAGGGCACGGAATCAGCCCCAGCATTTT
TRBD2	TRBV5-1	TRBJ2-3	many	CASSLEPSGGSATDTQYF	TGCGCCAGCAGCTTGGAGCCTAGCGGGGGTTCTGCTACAGATACGCAGTATTTT